This is a list of T cell receptor beta chains from one sample in a study of early T cells in non-severe SARS-CoV-2 infection. TCRdb used MiXCR to reprocess the 5' RACE reads, holding one entry per CDR3 protein. The table shows 70,000 to 95,000 distinct CDR3 sequences, with 14% occurring only once. Material for sequencing was whole blood. These receptors originate from an adult who was a healthcare worker with PCR-confirmed SARS-CoV-2 infection or an uninfected control (not recorded which). CDR3s include the opening cysteine and the closing phenylalanine or tryptophan. Fields, in order: J gene, V gene, CDR3 protein.

TRBJ1-2 TRBV6-6 CASSSRTGGDYGYTF
TRBJ2-7 TRBV7-9 CASSLEWVAEQYF
TRBJ2-1 TRBV7-3 CASSLKGVAGPAEQFF
TRBJ2-2 TRBV10-2 CASSEHSYTGELFF
TRBJ1-1 TRBV7-8 CASSPRQTGANTEAFF
TRBJ2-2 TRBV18 CASSPTETGELFF
TRBJ1-1 TRBV28 CASSPLLTEAFF
TRBJ1-1 TRBV29-1 CSGTGQTIEAFF
TRBJ2-5 TRBV28 CASRLQGQFRQETQYF
TRBJ1-2 TRBV29-1 CSVQAGGTGYGYTF
TRBJ2-2 TRBV19 CASTQVPRTGELFF
TRBJ1-1 TRBV9 CASSREVNTEAFF
TRBJ2-1 TRBV12-3/TRBV12-4 CASSFAGASGVNEQFF
TRBJ1-3 TRBV10-2 CASSESILGNTIYF
TRBJ2-6 TRBV7-3 CASSLQISGANVLTF
TRBJ2-7 TRBV6-1 CASSELSVGVHQPYEQYF